The 14 T cell receptor beta chains presented below share a single source sample, sequenced in a study of blood T cell repertoires in COVID-19. TCRdb keeps only in-frame clones here, not all; method: immunoSEQ multiplex PCR. The sample has around 170,000 clones; 80% are singletons. The sample taken for sequencing was peripheral blood. Source of these receptors: a man in his 70s with active or convalescent COVID-19.

The rearrangement joins TRBV7-9 to TRBJ2-3; D perhaps matches TRBD1 (7 bases). Between the trimmed V and J ends, which lost 5 bases and 3 bases, there was a span of 15 bases. CDR1 is SEHNR and CDR2 is FQNEAQ in the germline V gene (reference sequence). The CDR3 is 15 amino acids. In nucleotides, the CDR3 is TGTGCCAGCAGCCCAGGGGCAGGGGGGACAGATACGCAGTATTTT. Protein sequence: CASSPGAGGTDTQYF.

This clone was detected only a few times. The chain couples TRBV2 to TRBJ2-5; no reliable D call. V was cut by 5 bases and J by 0 bases, with 13 bases left in between. This CDR3 has 15 residues. Germline-derived CDR1 and CDR2 are SNHLY and FYNNEI. The CDR3 here is CASSYSPAYQETQYF. The CDR3 DNA reads TGTGCCAGCAGTTATTCTCCCGCGTACCAAGAGACCCAGTACTTC.

This sequence joins TRBV6-5 and TRBJ2-1; unclear D gene. CDR3 length: 13 residues. Trimming cost V 0 bases and J 9 bases, with 9 bases left between them. In germline, CDR1 is MNHEY, CDR2 SVGAGI. The CDR3: CASSYSKLSEQFF. The CDR3 nucleotides are TGTGCCAGCAGTTACTCGAAGCTCTCTGAGCAGTTCTTC.

The chain joins TRBV6-6 to TRBJ1-5, with 11 bases identical to TRBD1. This CDR3 spans 15 amino acids. The junction had 7 bases not matched to a gene; V was cut back by 6 bases and J by 6 bases. The germline gives CDR1 MNHNY, CDR2 SVGAGI (reference sequence). CDR3 protein: CASSLGQGASQPQHF. For the CDR3, the DNA is TGTGCCAGCAGCCTTGGACAGGGGGCATCTCAGCCCCAGCATTTT.

V and J are TRBV30 and TRBJ2-1, with 9 bases that match TRBD2. The length of the CDR3 is 15 residues. Germline V gene lookup returns CDR1 GTSNPN and CDR2 SVGIG (reference sequence). The ends lost 0 bases at V and 9 bases at J; junction bases unmatched: 9. DNA for the CDR3: TGTGCCTGGAGTGTACGTGGCCTAGCGGGGACTGAGCAGTTCTTC. Translated: CAWSVRGLAGTEQFF.

This chain links TRBV9 with TRBJ2-3, with D possibly TRBD2 on 6 matching bases. Germline CDR1 and CDR2: SGDLS and YYNGEE. V lost 0 bases to trimming and J lost 0 bases, with 11 bases between them. This CDR3 has 16 amino acids. The CDR3 here is CASSVGASESTDTQYF. CDR3 nucleotides: TGTGCCAGCAGCGTAGGGGCTAGCGAAAGCACAGATACGCAGTATTTT.

Of note for this clone: Other DNA sequences in this specimen translate into the identical CDR3. The chain combines TRBV30 with TRBJ1-3; TRBD1 might be the D (6 bases). The V gene's germline CDR1 is GTSNPN and CDR2 SVGIG (reference sequence). The CDR3 has 14 residues. The V end was cut by 3 bases, the J end by 0 bases, with 9 bases between. The CDR3: CAWSGTYSGNTIYF. The CDR3 coding sequence is TGTGCCTGGAGCGGGACATACTCTGGAAACACCATATATTTT.

The chain recombines TRBV6-4 with TRBJ2-1; a weak D match, TRBD1 (6 bases). The CDR3 loop spans 15 amino acids. V dropped 5 bases and J dropped 0 bases, with 11 bases sitting between them. Germline loops: CDR1 MRHNA, CDR2 SNTAGT. CDR3 residues: CASSTGTPSYNEQFF. CDR3 nucleotide sequence: TGTGCCAGCAGTACAGGGACACCCTCCTACAATGAGCAGTTCTTC.

This chain links TRBV5-1 with TRBJ2-2, with D uncertain. The V and J ends lost 4 bases and 2 bases respectively, with 9 bases between them. Germline assignment: CDR1 SGHRS and CDR2 YFSETQ. The CDR3 length is 14 residues. CDR3 region: CASSPSLNTGELFF. CDR3 sequence (DNA): TGCGCCAGCAGCCCTTCCCTTAACACCGGGGAGCTGTTTTTT.

The chain uses TRBV18 and TRBJ2-1; D perhaps matches TRBD1 (5 bases). Germline V gene sequence: CDR1 KGHSH, CDR2 LQKENI. This CDR3 contains 15 residues. Trimming stripped 3 bases from V and 8 bases from J, with 17 bases between. The CDR3 nucleotides read TGTGCCAGCTCACCGGGGCTTTCCCCGGTCCATGAGCAGTTCTTC. Its protein is CASSPGLSPVHEQFF.

J is TRBJ2-3 and V is TRBV2, with D tentatively TRBD2 (6 bases). Per the germline V gene, CDR1 is SNHLY and CDR2 is FYNNEI. The V gene lost 1 base and the J gene lost 2 bases, with 19 bases spanning the gap. CDR3 length: 18 amino acids. The CDR3 loop is CASSEEVRGLISTDTQYF. DNA for the CDR3: TGTGCCAGCAGTGAAGAAGTTAGGGGACTTATCTCCACAGATACGCAGTATTTT.

V and J are TRBV10-1 and TRBJ2-2, with 7 positions matching TRBD2. The CDR3 length is 15 residues. The germline gives CDR1 WNHNN, CDR2 SYGVQD (reference sequence). V shed 0 bases, J shed 6 bases, and the junction held 4 bases outside the gene matches. CDR3 sequence: CASSESATSPGELFF. The CDR3 DNA reads TGCGCCAGCAGTGAGTCTGCGACTAGCCCCGGGGAGCTGTTTTTT.

The rearrangement links TRBV4-3 to TRBJ2-5, with a weak D call TRBD1 (5 bases). Trimming shortened V by 2 bases and J by 1 base, and 8 bases separated the two germline ends. The CDR3 contains 14 residues. The germline V gene encodes CDR1 LGHNA and CDR2 YSLEER. DNA of the CDR3: TGCGCCAGCAGCCAATCGACAGTCCAAGAGACCCAGTACTTC. Protein: CASSQSTVQETQYF.

The chain uses TRBV12-3 or TRBV12-4 and TRBJ1-2, with D hard to call. The CDR3 spans 12 residues. The V and J ends lost 6 bases and 2 bases respectively, with 7 bases between them. CDR3 residues: CASRWRNYGYTF. DNA for the CDR3: TGTGCCAGCAGGTGGAGGAACTATGGCTACACCTTC.